This T cell receptor beta chain originates from a study of STAT5B mutations in CD4+ large granular lymphocyte leukemia. Study-wide results and caveats: Compared with healthy controls (2/35), patient top clones favored TRBV06 (8/27).

CDR1 and CDR2 (germline): ENHRY, SYGVKD. V was trimmed by 3 bases and J by 4 bases, leaving 16 bases between them. There are 15 residues in the CDR3. Assay: immunoSEQ multiplex PCR; the TCRdb copy retains only in-frame clones and omits some. This table holds around 21,000 clones, around 79% found once. With regard to this clone: Its cognate antigen is unknown.

This clonotype originated in a human donor in good health. The chain has TRBV10-3 and TRBJ2-7; D not certain. The sample comprised CD4+ T cells from blood buffy coats. CDR3 in amino acids: CAISDRKGGSYEQYF. For the CDR3, the DNA is TGTGCCATCAGTGACAGAAAGGGCGGTTCTTACGAGCAGTACTTC.